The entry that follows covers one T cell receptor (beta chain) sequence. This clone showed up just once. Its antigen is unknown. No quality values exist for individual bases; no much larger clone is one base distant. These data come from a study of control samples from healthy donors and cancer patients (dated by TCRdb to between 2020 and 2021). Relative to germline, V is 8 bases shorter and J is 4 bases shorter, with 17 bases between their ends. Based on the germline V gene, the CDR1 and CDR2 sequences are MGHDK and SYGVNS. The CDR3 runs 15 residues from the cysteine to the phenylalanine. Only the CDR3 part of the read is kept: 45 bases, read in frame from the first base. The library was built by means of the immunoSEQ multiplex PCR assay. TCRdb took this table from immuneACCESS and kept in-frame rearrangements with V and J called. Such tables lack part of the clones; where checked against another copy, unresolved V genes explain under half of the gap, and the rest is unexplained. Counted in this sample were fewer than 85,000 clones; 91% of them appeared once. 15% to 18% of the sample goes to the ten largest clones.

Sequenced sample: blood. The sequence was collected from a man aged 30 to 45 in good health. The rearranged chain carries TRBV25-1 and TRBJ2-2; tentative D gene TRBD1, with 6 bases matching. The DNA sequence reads TGTGCCAGCCAAACGGGGCAGGGGTCCACCGGGGAGCTGTTTTTT. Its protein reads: CASQTGQGSTGELFF. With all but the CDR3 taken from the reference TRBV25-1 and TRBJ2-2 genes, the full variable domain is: EADIYQTPRYLVIGTGKKITLECSQTMGHDKMYWYQQDPGMELHLIHYSYGVNSTEKGDLSSESTVSRIRTEHFPLTLESARPSHTSQYLCASQTGQGSTGELFFGEGSRLTVL.